One T cell receptor beta chain is described in this entry. Authors' processing steps: Reference gene primer amplification yielded estimated nucleated cell counts. Profiled with immunoSEQ multiplex PCR; TCRdb holds only in-frame clones, not every one. The V and J calls and the clone size are those of that table, but D and trimming were determined from the DNA. This table has about 240,000 clones, approximately 78% appearing once. This record comes from a study of blood T cell repertoires in COVID-19. Turning to the study itself: Sites across the United States, Italy and Spain contributed samples from acute and convalescent COVID-19. In each case, the material was cDNA or gDNA derived from T cells, B-cell-depleted T cells, or PBMCs.

Per the germline V gene, CDR1 is MNHEY and CDR2 is SVGAGI. J lost 1 base, V lost 4 bases, and 2 bases had no gene match. There are 15 residues in the CDR3. Sequencing input: peripheral blood. The chain employs TRBV6-5 and TRBJ2-2; TRBD1 matches 8 bases. This TCR was sampled from a woman aged 18-29 years with acute or convalescent COVID-19. The CDR3 DNA reads as TGTGCCAGCAGTTGGACAGGGCTGAACACCGGGGAGCTGTTTTTT. Its translation is CASSWTGLNTGELFF.